These T cell receptor beta chains were read from a single sample in a study of cytomegalovirus exposure and HLA in healthy donors. Generated by immunoSEQ multiplex PCR, the TCRdb table keeps only in-frame clones and is missing some. The sample records 120,000 to 150,000 clones, about 80% being singletons. Input material: PBMCs. The receptor set was obtained from a young man in good health and CMV-seronegative. CDR3s leave out the opening cysteine and the closing phenylalanine or tryptophan. Fields, in order: V gene, J gene, clone size, D gene, CDR3 protein. A D gene is named only where the DNA matches it firmly. For some rows the clone size is stated as once, few or many, or as a class when expanded; others skip it.

V: TRBV9
J: TRBJ2-2
size: NA
D: NA
CDR3: ASSEIVRGGSRSTGELF

V: TRBV6-1
J: TRBJ1-4
size: NA
D: NA
CDR3: ASIPEGANEKLF

V: TRBV25-1
J: TRBJ1-6
size: NA
D: NA
CDR3: ASSGRGKVEVLNSPLH

V: TRBV28
J: TRBJ2-7
size: NA
D: NA
CDR3: ASSYRDEQY

V: TRBV7-6
J: TRBJ2-5
size: NA
D: TRBD1
CDR3: ASSRDRETLQETQY

V: TRBV5-1
J: TRBJ2-1
size: NA
D: NA
CDR3: ASSSTTGTVSYNEQF

V: TRBV11-2
J: TRBJ2-7
size: NA
D: TRBD2
CDR3: ASRRGLAQTYEQY

V: TRBV19
J: TRBJ1-1
size: NA
D: NA
CDR3: ASSIDREAQYTEAF

V: TRBV6-5
J: TRBJ1-2
size: NA
D: NA
CDR3: ASTPEGGGLYGYT

V: TRBV5-6
J: TRBJ1-6
size: NA
D: NA
CDR3: ASSRQGSPLH

V: TRBV19
J: TRBJ2-7
size: NA
D: NA
CDR3: ASSTDRYEQY

V: TRBV5-1
J: TRBJ2-1
size: once
D: NA
CDR3: ASSLVVPGNNEQF

V: TRBV27
J: TRBJ1-5
size: NA
D: NA
CDR3: ASSLAGDRQPQH

V: TRBV19
J: TRBJ2-3
size: few
D: TRBD2
CDR3: ASSIQGLATEPDTQY

V: TRBV6-1
J: TRBJ1-4
size: NA
D: TRBD1
CDR3: ASSVRDRTNEKLF

V: TRBV9
J: TRBJ1-1
size: NA
D: NA
CDR3: ASSTDNTEAF